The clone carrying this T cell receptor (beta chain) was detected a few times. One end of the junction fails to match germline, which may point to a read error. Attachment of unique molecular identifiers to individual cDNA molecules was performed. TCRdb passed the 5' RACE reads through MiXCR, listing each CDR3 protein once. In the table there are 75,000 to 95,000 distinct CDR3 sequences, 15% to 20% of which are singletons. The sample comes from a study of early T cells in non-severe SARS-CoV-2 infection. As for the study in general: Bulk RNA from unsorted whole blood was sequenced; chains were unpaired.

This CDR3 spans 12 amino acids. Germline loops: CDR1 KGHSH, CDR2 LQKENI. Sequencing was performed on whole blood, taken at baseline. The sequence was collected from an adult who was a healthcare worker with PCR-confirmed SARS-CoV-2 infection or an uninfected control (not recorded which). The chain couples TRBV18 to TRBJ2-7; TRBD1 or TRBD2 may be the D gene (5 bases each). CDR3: CAGSPGTGEQYF. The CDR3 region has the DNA TGTGCCGGCTCACCGGGGACGGGCGAGCAGTACTTC.